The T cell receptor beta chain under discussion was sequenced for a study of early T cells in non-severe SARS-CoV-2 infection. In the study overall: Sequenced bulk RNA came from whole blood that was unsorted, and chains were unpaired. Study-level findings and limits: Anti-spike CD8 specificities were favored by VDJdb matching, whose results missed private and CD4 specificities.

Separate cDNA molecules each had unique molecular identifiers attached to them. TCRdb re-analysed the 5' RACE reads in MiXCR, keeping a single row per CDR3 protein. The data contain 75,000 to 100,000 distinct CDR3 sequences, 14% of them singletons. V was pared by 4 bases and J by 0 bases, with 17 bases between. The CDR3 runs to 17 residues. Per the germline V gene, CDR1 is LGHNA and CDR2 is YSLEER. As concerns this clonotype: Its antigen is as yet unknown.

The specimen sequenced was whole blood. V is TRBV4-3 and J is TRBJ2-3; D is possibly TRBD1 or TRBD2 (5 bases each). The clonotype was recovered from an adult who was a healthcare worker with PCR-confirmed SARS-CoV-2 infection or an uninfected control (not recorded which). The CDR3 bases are TGCGCCAGCAGCCTAGGACCCGGGGCCACAAGCACAGATACGCAGTATTTT. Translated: CASSLGPGATSTDTQYF.